The 21 T cell receptor beta chains below come from one sample, sequenced in a study of molecular identifiers for immune sequencing clone quantification. Using its own MiXCR run on the PCR reads, TCRdb lists one record per CDR3 protein. The sample shows approximately 60,000 distinct CDR3 sequences, under 20% of them seen only once. The sequencing sample was made of naive CD8+ T cells from blood, with Jurkat cell RNA spiked in. Subset in this sample: FACS-sorted CD8+CD4-CCR7+CD45RA+ naive T cells. The receptors were gathered from a human donor in good health. Some libraries in this study had Jurkat cell RNA spiked in.

The rearrangement joins TRBV2 to TRBJ2-7; no clear D. Trimming stripped 10 bases from V and 5 bases from J, with 15 bases between. From germline, CDR1 is SNHLY and CDR2 FYNNEI. The length of the CDR3 is 12 residues. The CDR3 region has the DNA TGTGCCACCTCCAGGAGCGTCAACGAGCAGTACTTC. It yields the protein CATSRSVNEQYF.

In this sample, this clonotype turned up a few times. The chain carries TRBV7-2 and TRBJ2-5; tentatively, D is TRBD2 (7 bases). The V end was cut by 4 bases, the J end by 0 bases, with 21 bases between. The CDR3 is 18 amino acids. CDR1 is SGHTA and CDR2 is FQGNSA in the germline V gene. The CDR3 sequence is CASSSLATRGLHQETQYF. CDR3 DNA: TGTGCCAGCAGCTCACTAGCGACCCGGGGGCTACACCAAGAGACCCAGTACTTC.

This clonotype was seen repeatedly, ten times or more. This chain joins TRBV6-1 and TRBJ1-6; D might be TRBD1 (6 bases). The CDR3 is made up of 15 amino acids. Between the trimmed V and J ends, which lost 4 bases and 9 bases, there was a span of 16 bases. Germline assignment: CDR1 MNHNS and CDR2 SASEGT. CDR3 amino acids: CASSAGTLTFSPLHF. DNA for the CDR3: TGTGCCAGCAGTGCTGGGACATTGACTTTTTCACCCCTCCACTTT.

The sample holds many counts of this clonotype. V usage is TRBV2 and J usage is TRBJ2-7; TRBD2 matches 8 bases. Trimming cost V 3 bases and J 0 bases; bases outside gene matches: 16. Germline V gene data show CDR1 as SNHLY and CDR2 as FYNNEI. This CDR3 contains 19 residues. The CDR3 bases are TGTGCCAGCAGTGATATAAGCGGGAGAAAGGTTGGTACCTCCTACGAGCAGTACTTC. Protein product: CASSDISGRKVGTSYEQYF. The entire variable domain, with the rest obtained from reference TRBV2 and TRBJ2-7, is as follows: EPEVTQTPSHQVTQMGQEVILRCVPISNHLYFYWYRQILGQKVEFLVSFYNNEISEKSEIFDDQFSVERPDGSNFTLKIRSTKLEDSAMYFCASSDISGRKVGTSYEQYFGPGTRLTVT.

This clonotype has ten or more counts. V and J are TRBV7-9 and TRBJ2-7; 10 bases match TRBD1. V was pared by 4 bases and J by 4 bases, with 7 bases of the junction left unmatched. This CDR3 is 15 amino acids long. The germline V gene has CDR1 SEHNR and CDR2 FQNEAQ (reference sequence). For the CDR3, the DNA is TGTGCCAGCAGCTCCAGACAGGGGGCTGGGTACGAGCAGTACTTC. Translating it yields CASSSRQGAGYEQYF.

The chain carries TRBV19 and TRBJ2-5; TRBD2 aligns across 10 bases. V gave up 4 bases and J gave up 4 bases; unmatched junction bases: 3. The CDR3 runs to 14 residues. The germline CDR1 and CDR2 sequences are LNHDA and SQIVND (reference sequence). The CDR3 loop is CASSKLAGTETQYF. As DNA, the CDR3 is TGTGCCAGTAGTAAACTAGCGGGAACAGAGACCCAGTACTTC. The complete variable domain, with remaining parts taken from reference TRBV19 and TRBJ2-5, reads DGGITQSPKYLFRKEGQNVTLSCEQNLNHDAMYWYRQDPGQGLRLIYYSQIVNDFQKGDIAEGYSVSREKKESFPLTVTSAQKNPTAFYLCASSKLAGTETQYFGPGTRLLVL.

The table lists this clonotype with many counts. This sequence joins TRBV7-9 and TRBJ2-2; D unclear. This CDR3 is 14 amino acids long. V was clipped by 8 bases and J by 4 bases, with 14 bases between them. From germline, CDR1 is SEHNR and CDR2 FQNEAQ (reference sequence). The CDR3 loop is CASLGAVPTGELFF. The CDR3 nucleotides read TGTGCCAGCCTCGGAGCCGTTCCCACCGGGGAGCTGTTTTTT.

The V gene is TRBV12-3 or TRBV12-4, the J gene TRBJ2-7; TRBD1 aligns across 7 bases. The V and J ends lost 3 bases and 5 bases, in that order; junction bases with no gene match: 7. The CDR3 has 14 amino acids. In DNA, the CDR3 is TGTGCCAGCAGTTTGATTGGACAGGCCCACGAGCAGTACTTC. It translates to CASSLIGQAHEQYF.

For this clonotype: A much larger clone differs by one base, so this may be a read error. The CDR3 does not close with the conserved phenylalanine or tryptophan, likely indicating a read error. V gene TRBV27 combines with J gene TRBJ2-7; no clear D gene. Germline CDR1 reads MNHEY; CDR2 reads SMNVEV (reference sequence). The CDR3 sequence is 15 residues long. V was pared by 4 bases and J by 3 bases, with 16 bases between. The CDR3 protein is CASSSSGPNIYEQYS. The CDR3 DNA is TGTGCCAGCAGTTCCTCCGGGCCCAACATCTACGAGCAGTACTCC.

Comment on this clonotype: This may arise from a read error, as a much more abundant clone is one base away. The chain combines TRBV21-1 with TRBJ2-7; the table names TRBD1, a call not compared with the DNA. TRBV21-1 is assigned pseudogene status. This CDR3 contains 15 residues. Here the CDR3 reads CASSTGQGFPYEQYF. CDR3 DNA: TGTGCCAGCAGCACCGGACAGGGTTTTCCCTACGAGCAGTACTTC.

This clonotype has a handful of counts. This sequence joins TRBV7-9 and TRBJ2-6, with 8 bases lining up with TRBD1. The CDR3 has 19 amino acids. The germline CDR1 and CDR2 sequences are SEHNR and FQNEAQ (reference sequence). V lost 6 bases, J lost 0 bases, and 13 bases stayed unmatched. The CDR3 nucleotides are TGTGCCAGCAGTTTTGGCTATGGACAGGGAAGCTCTGGGGCCAACGTCCTGACTTTC. Translating it yields CASSFGYGQGSSGANVLTF.

This clonotype showed up many times. The chain recombines TRBV6-5 with TRBJ2-3; possibly TRBD2 for D (6 bases). The CDR3 consists of 19 residues. CDR1 is MNHEY and CDR2 is SVGAGI in the germline V gene. V dropped 6 bases and J dropped 2 bases, with 27 bases sitting between them. CDR3 sequence reads: CASSMTGVASGFLTDTQYF. Written as DNA, the CDR3 is TGTGCCAGCAGCATGACGGGAGTGGCCAGCGGGTTCCTCACAGATACGCAGTATTTT.

This clonotype was detected many times. The V gene is TRBV4-1, the J gene TRBJ2-7, with D perhaps TRBD1 or TRBD2 (5 bases each). In germline, CDR1 is MGHRA, CDR2 YSYEKL. The CDR3 has 15 residues. Trimming left V 3 bases short and J 2 bases short, with 14 bases between. As DNA, the CDR3 is TGCGCCAGCAGCCATGACGGGGCAGGGACCTACGAGCAGTACTTC. This gives the protein CASSHDGAGTYEQYF.

This clonotype occurred many times. The chain recombines TRBV12-3 or TRBV12-4 with TRBJ2-3, with D unresolved. The CDR3 is 15 residues long. Trimming cost V 5 bases and J 0 bases, with 12 bases left between them. The CDR3 DNA reads TGTGCCAGCAGTGGATTATCCGGGAGCACAGATACGCAGTATTTT. Its translation is CASSGLSGSTDTQYF.

The table lists this clonotype with a count of one. A much larger clonotype is one base distant, so this may be a read error. Given the absence of the conserved phenylalanine or tryptophan at the CDR3 end, a read error is likely. The chain joins TRBV7-9 to TRBJ2-7; 8 nucleotides match TRBD1. Trimming removed 3 bases from V and 4 bases from J; junction bases left unmatched: 8. CDR3 length: 15 residues. Germline-derived CDR1 and CDR2 are SEHNR and FQNEAQ (reference sequence). CDR3 loop: CASSFGQGALYEQYS. In nucleotides, the CDR3 is TGTGCCAGCAGCTTCGGACAGGGAGCTTTGTACGAGCAGTACTCC.

The table lists this clonotype with a few counts. The chain uses TRBV5-1 and TRBJ2-7, with D possibly being TRBD2 (5 bases). Looked up from germline, CDR1 is SGHRS and CDR2 is YFSETQ. There are 16 residues in the CDR3. V lost 0 bases, J lost 3 bases, and 16 bases lay in between. CDR3 sequence reads: CASSLEWRAAGYEQYF. The DNA for the CDR3 is TGCGCCAGCAGCTTGGAATGGCGCGCCGCGGGCTACGAGCAGTACTTC.

Only a few counts were recorded for this clonotype. The chain employs TRBV9 and TRBJ1-1; D possibly corresponds to TRBD1 (5 bases). The CDR3 length is 16 residues. The V gene's germline CDR1 is SGDLS and CDR2 YYNGEE. V shed 4 bases and J shed 1 base, with 17 bases lying between them. The CDR3 DNA sequence: TGTGCCAGCAGCCCACCGCCCGGGACGGCGAACACTGAAGCTTTCTTT. It translates to CASSPPPGTANTEAFF.

Many counts were recorded for this clonotype. The CDR3 DNA sequence: TGTGCCAGCAGTGACGACAGGGGATACGAGCAGTACTTC. It yields the protein CASSDDRGYEQYF. The chain uses TRBV6-1 and TRBJ2-7, with 8 bases aligning to TRBD1. Germline V gene lookup returns CDR1 MNHNS and CDR2 SASEGT. The CDR3 runs 13 residues. V was pared by 3 bases and J by 4 bases, with 2 bases of the junction left unmatched.

This clonotype was detected ten times or more. The chain is built from TRBV7-9 and TRBJ2-3; tentative D call: TRBD2 (5 bases). V lost 9 bases and J lost 3, with 13 bases in between. The CDR3 length is 13 residues. Germline values: CDR1 SEHNR, CDR2 FQNEAQ (reference sequence). CDR3 nucleotides: TGTGCCAGTTCTCGAGAGGGAACAGATACGCAGTATTTT. Protein: CASSREGTDTQYF.

This clonotype was seen at least ten times. This sequence joins TRBV20-1 and TRBJ2-7, with D tentatively TRBD2 (5 bases). With 2 bases removed from V and 3 bases from J, the gap between germline ends came to 11 bases. This CDR3 spans 13 amino acids. Germline V lookup: CDR1 DFQATT, CDR2 SNEGSKA (reference sequence). The CDR3 reads CSARPDGNYEQYF. The CDR3 region has the DNA TGCAGTGCTAGACCAGACGGGAACTACGAGCAGTACTTC.

This clonotype occurred many times. The chain joins TRBV27 to TRBJ2-1; 10 nucleotides line up with TRBD2. This CDR3 has 14 residues. V gave up 6 bases and J gave up 7 bases; unmatched junction bases: 6. Germline V gene data show CDR1 as MNHEY and CDR2 as SMNVEV (reference sequence). Here the CDR3 reads CASRSGRALNEQFF. The DNA of the CDR3 is TGTGCCAGCAGGAGCGGGAGGGCTCTTAATGAGCAGTTCTTC.